The rows below give T cell receptor beta chains drawn from one sample of a study of neurological immune-mediated disorders. TCRdb ran MiXCR on the 5' RACE reads and lists one entry per CDR3 protein. Among around 15,000 distinct CDR3 sequences, approximately 15% were seen once, and the ten largest hold 12% to 15%. Sequenced sample: PBMCs. These receptors all come from a man in his sixties with HTLV-1-associated myelopathy (HAM/TSP). The conserved cysteine and the conserved F or W are not part of the CDR3 here.

TRBV5-1	TRBJ1-5	ASSSQGLGQPQH
TRBV7-2	TRBJ2-7	ASSLAPGQGSEQY
TRBV7-9	TRBJ1-1	ASSLEGNTEAF
TRBV2	TRBJ2-3	ATREEGPQY
TRBV5-1	TRBJ2-3	ASSLGLRFFTAASTDTQY
TRBV18	TRBJ2-5	ASSPRGTGGDQETQY
TRBV5-1	TRBJ1-4	ASSSDTELGKLF
TRBV10-3	TRBJ2-7	AIRSGGLTYEQY
TRBV7-2	TRBJ1-4	ASSNGQGEGEKLF
TRBV15	TRBJ1-2	ATSQTTRGYS
TRBV12-3/TRBV12-4	TRBJ2-3	ASSTPSGQGPDTQY
TRBV6-1	TRBJ2-7	ASSADRVSYEQY
TRBV7-9	TRBJ1-2	ASSLQGGVYGYT
TRBV29-1	TRBJ1-2	SAKQGWVDGYT
TRBV2	TRBJ1-1	ASSVVGGGTEAF
TRBV12-3/TRBV12-4	TRBJ1-3	ASSRDPLGNTIY
TRBV5-6	TRBJ2-4	ASYPTGKAPKNIQY
TRBV25-1	TRBJ2-7	ASSDLRGAHEQY
TRBV5-1	TRBJ2-1	ASSSSGGTYNEQF
TRBV28	TRBJ2-4	ASRGGPRWNIQY
TRBV14	TRBJ2-3	ASSGGEGFTDTQY
TRBV12-3/TRBV12-4	TRBJ2-1	ASSTDSRRQF
TRBV12-3/TRBV12-4	TRBJ1-4	ASSLDRTRVKELS
TRBV7-9	TRBJ1-1	ASSLDRRPEAF
TRBV5-1	TRBJ2-1	ASSLGSSGGAGNEQF
TRBV20-1	TRBJ2-1	SAHSSYNEQF
TRBV5-6	TRBJ1-1	ASSLAGQGTEAF
TRBV7-2	TRBJ2-5	ASSRGGMETQY
TRBV20-1	TRBJ2-1	SARAGGGVSNEQF
TRBV20-1	TRBJ2-3	SARDPAGRTDTQY
TRBV10-1	TRBJ2-1	ASSEGYEQF
TRBV7-2	TRBJ2-7	ASSTLNRGPTYEQY
TRBV9	TRBJ2-7	ASSVDFSGTYEQY
TRBV7-2	TRBJ2-3	ASSLVGATIYSTDTQY
TRBV2	TRBJ1-1	ASSGFGGPTEAF
TRBV28	TRBJ2-4	ASSLGNIQY
TRBV7-2	TRBJ2-3	ASSLEERGGVTQY
TRBV29-1	TRBJ2-3	SVARTDTQY
TRBV12-3/TRBV12-4	TRBJ1-1	ASNQGATEAF
TRBV5-5	TRBJ2-1	ASFLGLAGGFQNEQF
TRBV6-6	TRBJ2-1	ASSMESYNEQF